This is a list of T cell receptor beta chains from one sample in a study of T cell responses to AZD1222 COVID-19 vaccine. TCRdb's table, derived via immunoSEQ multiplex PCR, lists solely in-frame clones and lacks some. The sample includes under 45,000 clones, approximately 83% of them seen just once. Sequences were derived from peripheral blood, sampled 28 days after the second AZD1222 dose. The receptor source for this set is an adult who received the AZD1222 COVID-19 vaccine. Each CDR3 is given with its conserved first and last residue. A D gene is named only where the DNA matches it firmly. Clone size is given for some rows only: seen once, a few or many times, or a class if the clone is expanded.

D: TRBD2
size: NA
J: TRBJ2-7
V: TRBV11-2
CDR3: CASSSGGTSYEQYF
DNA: TGTGCCAGCAGCTCGGGGGGAACCTCCTACGAGCAGTACTTC

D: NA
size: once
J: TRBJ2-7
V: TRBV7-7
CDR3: CASSPRLGSSYEQYF
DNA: TGTGCTAGCAGCCCAAGGCTGGGATCCTCCTACGAGCAGTACTTC

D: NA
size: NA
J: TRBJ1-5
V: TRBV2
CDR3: CASSEVGFNQPQHF
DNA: TGTGCCAGCAGTGAGGTGGGGTTTAATCAGCCCCAGCATTTT

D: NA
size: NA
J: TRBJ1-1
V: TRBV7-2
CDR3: CASSLSHTVNTEAFF
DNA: TGTGCCAGCAGCTTAAGTCACACCGTGAACACTGAAGCTTTCTTT

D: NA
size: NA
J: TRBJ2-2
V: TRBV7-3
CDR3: CASSPLPQHTGELFF
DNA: TGTGCCAGCAGCCCCCTTCCCCAGCACACCGGGGAGCTGTTTTTT

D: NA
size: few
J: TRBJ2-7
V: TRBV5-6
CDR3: CASSPTPRSSYEQYF
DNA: TGTGCCAGCAGCCCGACTCCCAGGAGCTCCTACGAGCAGTACTTC

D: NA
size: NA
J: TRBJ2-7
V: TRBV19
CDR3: CASSIQGRDEQYF
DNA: TGTGCCAGTAGTATACAGGGGAGAGACGAGCAGTACTTC

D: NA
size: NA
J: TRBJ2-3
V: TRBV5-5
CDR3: CASSLASGFTDTQYF
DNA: TGTGCCAGCAGCTTGGCCTCAGGGTTCACAGATACGCAGTATTTT

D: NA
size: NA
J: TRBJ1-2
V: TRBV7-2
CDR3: CASSLAVTSGYTF
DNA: TGTGCCAGCAGCTTAGCCGTGACGAGCGGCTACACCTTC

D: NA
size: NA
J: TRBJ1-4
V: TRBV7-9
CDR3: CASSRGFNEKLFF
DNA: TGTGCCAGCAGCCGGGGTTTTAATGAAAAACTGTTTTTT

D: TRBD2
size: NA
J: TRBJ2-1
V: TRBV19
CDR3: CASGAGTSVDEQFF
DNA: TGTGCCAGTGGGGCGGGGACTAGCGTCGATGAGCAGTTCTTC

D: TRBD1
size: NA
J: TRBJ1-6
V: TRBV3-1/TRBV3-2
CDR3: CASSRTSTGTGVFGRNSPLHF
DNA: TGTGCCAGCAGCCGAACCTCAACCGGGACAGGGGTTTTTGGAAGAAATTCACCCCTCCACTTT

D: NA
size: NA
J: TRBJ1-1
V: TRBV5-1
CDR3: CASSVRDSEAFF
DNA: TGCGCCAGCAGCGTCAGAGACTCTGAAGCTTTCTTT

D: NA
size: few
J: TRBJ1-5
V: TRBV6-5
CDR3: CASGGNQPQHF
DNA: TGTGCCAGCGGGGGCAATCAGCCCCAGCATTTT

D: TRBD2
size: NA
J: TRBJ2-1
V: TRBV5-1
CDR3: CASSAPTGRGNEQFF
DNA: TGCGCCAGCAGCGCTCCGACCGGGCGGGGGAATGAGCAGTTCTTC

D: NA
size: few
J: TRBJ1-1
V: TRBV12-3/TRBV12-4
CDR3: CASRGLTEAFF
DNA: TGTGCCAGCAGGGGGCTCACTGAAGCTTTCTTT

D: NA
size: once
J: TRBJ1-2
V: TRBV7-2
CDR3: CASSPGGLGGAYGYTF
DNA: TGTGCCAGCAGCCCCGGAGGTCTGGGCGGAGCCTATGGCTACACCTTC

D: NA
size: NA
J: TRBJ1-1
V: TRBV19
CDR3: CASSARVQFGSEAFF
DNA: TGTGCCAGTAGTGCCAGGGTCCAGTTTGGTAGTGAAGCTTTCTTT

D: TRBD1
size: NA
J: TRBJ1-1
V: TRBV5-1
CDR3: CASAGQGAMRTEAFF
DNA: TGCGCCAGCGCGGGACAGGGGGCTATGAGGACTGAAGCTTTCTTT